This passage covers 32 T cell receptor beta chains from one sample sequenced in a study of cytomegalovirus exposure and HLA in healthy donors (dated by TCRdb to about 2017). Receptor libraries were prepared by the immunoSEQ multiplex PCR assay. The multiplex PCR relied on a mix of 60 forward primers for TCR Vbeta segments and 13 reverse primers for TCR Jbeta segments. Held by TCRdb, this immuneACCESS table contains in-frame sequences only and omits some clones. Under half of the omission traces to an unresolved V gene where checked; the cause of the rest is unknown. The sample table records under 75,000 clones; roughly 88% of these occur just once. Of the sample, less than 2.5% is held by the ten largest clones. The sequencing sample was made of PBMCs. The receptors were sampled from a woman aged 25 to 39 in good health and CMV-seronegative.

This chain connects TRBV7-3 to TRBJ2-6, with D unresolved. Trimming left V 6 bases short and J 2 bases short, with 5 bases between. The germline V gene has CDR1 SGHTA and CDR2 FQGTGA. This CDR3 is 13 amino acids long. CDR3 DNA: TGTGCCAGCAGACACCCTGGGGCCAACGTCCTGACTTTC. Translation: CASRHPGANVLTF.

The chain combines TRBV7-2 with TRBJ2-7; TRBD2 is a possible D gene (6 bases). The CDR3 sequence is 14 residues long. V lost 5 bases and J 2 bases, leaving 13 bases between the germline ends. The V gene's germline CDR1 is SGHTA and CDR2 FQGNSA. DNA of the CDR3: TGTGCCAGCAGCCAAAGCGGGCCACCCTACGAGCAGTACTTC. The encoded protein is CASSQSGPPYEQYF.

The rearrangement links TRBV29-1 to TRBJ2-3, with D maybe TRBD1 (7 bases). Trimming stripped 4 bases from V and 5 bases from J, with 19 bases between. Germline assignment: CDR1 SQVTM and CDR2 ANQGSEA. The CDR3 loop spans 15 amino acids. CDR3 in DNA: TGCAGCGTTGCTCTAACTACGCAGGGGGGAGATACGCAGTATTTT. Amino acid sequence: CSVALTTQGGDTQYF.

V and J are TRBV5-1 and TRBJ2-7; 8 bases are a match to TRBD2. Germline CDR1 and CDR2: SGHRS and YFSETQ. The CDR3 runs to 15 residues. V lost 0 bases and J lost 2; bases outside the gene matches: 4. CDR3 sequence: CASSLETSAAYEQYF. CDR3 in DNA: TGCGCCAGCAGCTTGGAGACTAGCGCGGCCTACGAGCAGTACTTC.

V and J are TRBV27 and TRBJ2-7; a possible D gene is TRBD2 (7 bases). The germline CDR1 and CDR2 sequences are MNHEY and SMNVEV (reference sequence). V lost 3 bases and J 6 bases, leaving 15 bases between the germline ends. CDR3 length: 14 amino acids. The CDR3 loop reads CASSFGTGGLEQYF. The CDR3 coding sequence is TGTGCCAGCAGTTTCGGGACGGGGGGCCTCGAGCAGTACTTC.

This chain uses TRBV7-3 with TRBJ2-4; 7 nucleotides agree with TRBD1. CDR1 is SGHTA and CDR2 is FQGTGA in the germline V gene. There are 13 residues in the CDR3. With 5 bases clipped from V and 9 bases from J, the junction kept 7 bases outside the gene matches. CDR3 protein: CASSPTGESIQYF. The CDR3 region has the DNA TGTGCCAGCAGCCCAACAGGGGAGAGCATTCAGTACTTC.

V and J are TRBV5-4 and TRBJ2-3; 7 bases line up with TRBD1. V shed 0 bases and J 6 bases; nucleotides not matched to a gene: 4. The CDR3 consists of 14 residues. Per the germline V gene, CDR1 is SGHNT and CDR2 is YYREEE (reference sequence). The CDR3 loop reads CASSLDRGTDTQYF. CDR3 bases: TGTGCCAGCAGCTTGGACAGGGGAACCGATACGCAGTATTTT.

In DNA, the CDR3 is TGTGCCAGCAGTTACCTCCAGGCGAACACCGGGGAGCTGTTTTTT. Translating gives CASSYLQANTGELFF. The V and J genes are TRBV6-5 and TRBJ2-2; D not certain. The CDR3 is made up of 15 amino acids. V lost 2 bases and J lost 0, with 7 bases in between. CDR1 is MNHEY, CDR2 SVGAGI, per germline.

This chain uses TRBV20-1 with TRBJ2-1, with a possible D match to TRBD1 (6 bases). The V gene's germline CDR1 is DFQATT and CDR2 SNEGSKA (reference sequence). The CDR3 loop spans 11 amino acids. Trimming shortened V by 4 bases and J by 13 bases, and 14 bases separated the two germline ends. The DNA of the CDR3 is TGCAGTGCTACATTGGACAGATATCAGTTCTTC. The encoded protein is CSATLDRYQFF.

The chain is built from TRBV6-5 and TRBJ2-5; TRBD1 matches at 8 bases. The J call may not be correct, given that the DNA end is closer to TRBJ2-7. This CDR3 contains 14 residues. Germline assignment: CDR1 MNHEY and CDR2 SVGAGI. DNA for the CDR3: TGTGCCAGCAGGGACAGGGAGGACGCCTACGAGCAGTACTTC. Translation gives CASRDREDAYEQYF.

The genes are TRBV5-8 and TRBJ2-3; 9 positions agree with TRBD2. The germline V gene has CDR1 SGHTS and CDR2 YDEGEE. The CDR3 is made up of 15 amino acids. The V segment lost 4 bases and the J segment 1 base; nucleotides outside the gene matches: 4. CDR3 DNA sequence: TGTGCCAGCAGCATTCTAGCGGGACGCACAGATACGCAGTATTTT. This codes for CASSILAGRTDTQYF.

The V gene is TRBV7-9, the J gene TRBJ2-7, with 12 bases lining up with TRBD2. The V gene end was trimmed by 3 bases and the J gene end by 4 bases; junction bases not matched to a gene: 4. The germline V gene encodes CDR1 SEHNR and CDR2 FQNEAQ (reference sequence). The CDR3 is 15 amino acids. Here the CDR3 DNA reads TGTGCCAGCAGCTTTCCGGGACTAGCGGGTTACGAGCAGTACTTC. Protein sequence: CASSFPGLAGYEQYF.

The genes are TRBV7-9 and TRBJ1-4, with D uncertain. V was trimmed by 1 base and J by 7 bases, leaving 16 bases between them. CDR3 length: 16 amino acids. Germline V gives CDR1 SEHNR, CDR2 FQNEAQ (reference sequence). As DNA, the CDR3 is TGTGCCAGCAGCTTAGTTAGAGGAGGGCGGAGTGAAAAACTGTTTTTT. This codes for CASSLVRGGRSEKLFF. Complete variable domain (other parts from reference TRBV7-9 and TRBJ1-4): DTGVSQNPRHKITKRGQNVTFRCDPISEHNRLYWYRQTLGQGPEFLTYFQNEAQLEKSRLLSDRFSAERPKGSFSTLEIQRTEQGDSAMYLCASSLVRGGRSEKLFFGSGTQLSVL.

J is TRBJ2-1 and V is TRBV21-1; the D segment call TRBD1 is taken from the table without a DNA check. TRBV21-1 is a recognized pseudogene. The CDR3 has 13 residues. As DNA, the CDR3 is TGTGCCAGGCCCTACACAGGGGACAATGAGCAGTTCTTC. It is translated as CARPYTGDNEQFF.

This chain joins TRBV27 and TRBJ1-4; D uncertain. Between the trimmed V and J ends, which lost 5 bases and 4 bases, there was a span of 20 bases. The germline CDR1 and CDR2 sequences are MNHEY and SMNVEV (reference sequence). The CDR3 is made up of 17 amino acids. The CDR3 bases are TGTGCCAGCAGTCCGGCCCGGAGGTTGGACGATAATGAAAAACTGTTTTTT. This codes for CASSPARRLDDNEKLFF.

V is TRBV29-1 and J is TRBJ2-7; TRBD1 matches 11 bases. V shed 3 bases, J shed 3 bases, and the junction held 4 bases outside the gene matches. CDR1 and CDR2 from the germline V gene are SQVTM and ANQGSEA. The CDR3 extends over 14 amino acids. In DNA, the CDR3 is TGCAGCGTTGACCCTGGGACAGGGGGCTACGAGCAGTACTTC. Its protein product is CSVDPGTGGYEQYF.

The V and J genes are TRBV27 and TRBJ2-3; the match to TRBD1 covers 7 bases. The V gene end was trimmed by 8 bases and the J gene end by 2 bases; junction bases not matched to a gene: 10. The CDR3 sequence is 15 residues long. The V gene's germline CDR1 is MNHEY and CDR2 SMNVEV (reference sequence). DNA of the CDR3: TGTGCCAGCGCGAACAGGGGCCCAGACACAGATACGCAGTATTTT. Encoded protein: CASANRGPDTDTQYF.

The V gene is TRBV7-9, the J gene TRBJ1-2, with D maybe TRBD1 (6 bases). The germline gives CDR1 SEHNR, CDR2 FQNEAQ (reference sequence). Between the trimmed V and J ends, which lost 5 bases and 4 bases, there was a span of 17 bases. The CDR3 is made up of 15 amino acids. This chain's CDR3 is CASSGTGREGYGYTF. Written as DNA, the CDR3 is TGTGCCAGCAGCGGAACAGGGCGAGAGGGCTATGGCTACACCTTC. Based on the CDR3 plus reference TRBV7-9 and TRBJ1-2, the full variable domain is DTGVSQNPRHKITKRGQNVTFRCDPISEHNRLYWYRQTLGQGPEFLTYFQNEAQLEKSRLLSDRFSAERPKGSFSTLEIQRTEQGDSAMYLCASSGTGREGYGYTFGSGTRLTVV.

V usage is TRBV28 and J usage is TRBJ1-2; 8 bases map to TRBD1. Germline loops: CDR1 MDHEN, CDR2 SYDVKM. The CDR3 length is 14 residues. V was pared by 6 bases and J by 5 bases, with 8 bases of the junction left unmatched. CDR3 in amino acids: CASRSRGLEYGYTF. Written as DNA, the CDR3 is TGTGCCAGCAGATCCAGGGGGCTCGAGTATGGCTACACCTTC.

This clone showed up just once. This chain joins TRBV29-1 and TRBJ2-5, with 8 bases aligning to TRBD1. V dropped 6 bases and J dropped 4; count of bases not matched to a gene: 4. The CDR3 contains 12 residues. CDR1 and CDR2 (germline): SQVTM, ANQGSEA. Written as DNA, the CDR3 is TGCAGCGTCAGAGACAGGGGAGAGACCCAGTACTTC. The encoded protein is CSVRDRGETQYF.

This rearrangement joins TRBV9 to TRBJ1-2; the match to TRBD1 covers 10 bases. After removal of 0 bases from V and 8 bases from J, the junction contained 4 bases not matched to a gene. The germline CDR1 and CDR2 sequences are SGDLS and YYNGEE. The CDR3 has 14 amino acids. CDR3 protein: CASSVVLGQGGYTF. CDR3 nucleotides: TGTGCCAGCAGCGTAGTTCTGGGACAGGGGGGCTACACCTTC.

The chain uses TRBV9 and TRBJ2-5; 9 positions agree with TRBD1. Unmatched junction bases numbered 6, after V lost 2 bases and J lost 4 bases. The CDR3 spans 15 residues. Germline loops: CDR1 SGDLS, CDR2 YYNGEE. The CDR3: CASSVAPGQGETQYF. The CDR3 coding sequence is TGTGCCAGCAGCGTCGCTCCGGGACAGGGAGAGACCCAGTACTTC.

Here the CDR3 reads CASSTQATTGELFF. The CDR3 DNA reads TGTGCCAGCAGTACTCAGGCGACCACCGGGGAGCTGTTTTTT. The V and J genes are TRBV6-4 and TRBJ2-2; unclear D gene. V was clipped by 5 bases and J by 4 bases, with 11 bases between them. Germline values: CDR1 MRHNA, CDR2 SNTAGT. The CDR3 consists of 14 residues.

This clone occurred a few times. The chain has TRBV2 and TRBJ2-4; D may be TRBD1 (6 bases). CDR3 length: 15 residues. Deletions cut 4 bases from V and 1 base from J, with 11 bases between. CDR1 and CDR2 (germline): SNHLY, FYNNEI. The CDR3 DNA sequence: TGTGCCAGCAGTGCCTACAGGGAGGCCAAAAACATTCAGTACTTC. Protein: CASSAYREAKNIQYF.

V is TRBV28 and J is TRBJ1-4; 7 positions match TRBD1. The CDR3 totals 14 residues. V gave up 2 bases and J gave up 7 bases; unmatched junction bases: 4. The germline V gene has CDR1 MDHEN and CDR2 SYDVKM. DNA of the CDR3: TGTGCCAGCAGTTTAAGGGGGCTCAGTGAAAAACTGTTTTTT. Encoded protein: CASSLRGLSEKLFF. Full variable domain (rest looked up from reference TRBV28 and TRBJ1-4): DVKVTQSSRYLVKRTGEKVFLECVQDMDHENMFWYRQDPGLGLRLIYFSYDVKMKEKGDIPEGYSVSREKKERFSLILESASTNQTSMYLCASSLRGLSEKLFFGSGTQLSVL.

This clone was seen just once. J is TRBJ2-5 and V is TRBV4-1; 7 bases match TRBD2. The CDR3 loop spans 13 amino acids. Germline values: CDR1 MGHRA, CDR2 YSYEKL. J lost 13 bases, V lost 0 bases, and 8 bases had no gene match. In DNA form, the CDR3 reads TGCGCCAGCAGCCAAGATCGGGAGACTAGCACGTACTTC. Amino acid sequence: CASSQDRETSTYF.

This clone was seen only once. The gene calls are TRBV30 and TRBJ1-4; unclear D gene. Germline CDR1 reads GTSNPN; CDR2 reads SVGIG (reference sequence). Trimming shortened V by 0 bases and J by 0 bases, and 8 bases separated the two germline ends. The CDR3 extends over 15 amino acids. The CDR3 sequence is CAWSVRQATNEKLFF. DNA of the CDR3: TGTGCCTGGAGTGTACGGCAGGCAACTAATGAAAAACTGTTTTTT.

J is TRBJ1-1 and V is TRBV5-1; D may be TRBD1 (5 bases). The ends were cut back, 2 bases at V and 4 bases at J, with 12 bases in the middle. Germline lookup yields CDR1 SGHRS and CDR2 YFSETQ. CDR3 size: 14 residues. CDR3 sequence: CASSFLGGSTEAFF. As DNA, the CDR3 is TGCGCCAGCAGCTTCTTGGGGGGGAGCACTGAAGCTTTCTTT.

The genes are TRBV5-1 and TRBJ2-2; weak D call: TRBD2 (5 bases). V lost 4 bases and J 5 bases, leaving 12 bases between the germline ends. Germline CDR1 and CDR2: SGHRS and YFSETQ. The CDR3 extends over 14 amino acids. CDR3 DNA sequence: TGCGCCAGCAGCCCCGGGTCGGGGACCGGGGAGCTGTTTTTT. Translation gives CASSPGSGTGELFF.

This chain connects TRBV9 to TRBJ2-5; 9 bases align to TRBD1. The germline V gene has CDR1 SGDLS and CDR2 YYNGEE. This CDR3 comprises 14 residues. J lost 5 bases, V lost 4 bases, and 6 bases had no gene match. CDR3 sequence reads: CASSPRQGGETQYF. The CDR3, as DNA: TGTGCCAGCAGCCCCCGACAGGGGGGGGAGACCCAGTACTTC. Looking up the rest from reference TRBV9 and TRBJ2-5 gives the full variable domain: DSGVTQTPKHLITATGQRVTLRCSPRSGDLSVYWYQQSLDQGLQFLIQYYNGEERAKGNILERFSAQQFPDLHSELNLSSLELGDSALYFCASSPRQGGETQYFGPGTRLLVL.

As for this clone: The junction shows a germline mismatch at one end, possibly a read error. The gene calls are TRBV4-1 and TRBJ2-5; the match to TRBD2 covers 8 bases. This CDR3 spans 16 amino acids. Germline CDR1 and CDR2: MGHRA and YSYEKL. In nucleotides, the CDR3 is TGCGCCAGCAGCCAAGGGGAGCGGGGGAGCCAAGGGACCCAGTACTTC. Its protein is CASSQGERGSQGTQYF.

V gene TRBV25-1 combines with J gene TRBJ1-2, with D possibly being TRBD1 (6 bases). The CDR3 sequence is 13 residues long. The germline gives CDR1 MGHDK, CDR2 SYGVNS. The germline V and J ends were trimmed by 3 bases and 5 bases, with 10 bases remaining between them. The CDR3 DNA reads TGTGCCAGCAGTGACCGGGACACATATGGCTACACCTTC. This codes for CASSDRDTYGYTF.